Shown below are 27 T cell receptor beta chains from a single sample sequenced in a study of beta chain features in type 1 diabetes. Study conclusions and caveats: TCRB CDR3 length was moderately but significantly reduced in all four CD4+ subsets of Type 1 diabetes patients.

Antigen specificity for these receptors is unknown. Reverse transcribing all isolated RNA meant expressed TCRB transcripts were sequenced. Repertoires were generated with immunoSEQ multiplex PCR, while TCRdb's copy carries only in-frame clones and drops some. This sample has around 360,000 clones, with roughly 13% found just once. Sequenced sample: naive CD4+ T cells from blood. These TCRs come from a woman aged 18-29 years with type 1 diabetes.

This clone was counted a few times. The chain has TRBV7-2 and TRBJ1-2; 10 bases agree with TRBD1. In germline, CDR1 is SGHTA, CDR2 FQGNSA. This CDR3 comprises 14 residues. Unmatched junction bases numbered 5, after V lost 5 bases and J lost 5 bases. CDR3 DNA sequence: TGTGCCAGCAGCGGCGGACAGGGGGGATATGGCTACACCTTC. Amino acids: CASSGGQGGYGYTF.

There are a few counts of this clone. CDR3 residues: CASGFVNNSPLHF. The CDR3 DNA follows: TGTGCTAGTGGTTTTGTTAATAATTCACCCCTCCACTTT. The chain joins TRBV12-5 to TRBJ1-6, with D uncertain. Germline values: CDR1 LGHNT, CDR2 FRNRAP. V lost 3 bases, J lost 5 bases, and 5 bases lay in between. The length of the CDR3 is 13 residues.

This clone was detected a few times. This chain connects TRBV28 to TRBJ2-6; TRBD2 might be the D (5 bases). The germline V gene encodes CDR1 MDHEN and CDR2 SYDVKM. The V end lost 3 bases, the J end lost 2 bases, and 8 bases lay between the germline ends. There are 15 residues in the CDR3. CDR3 protein: CASSFHGAGANVLTF. In DNA, the CDR3 is TGTGCCAGCAGTTTTCACGGGGCTGGGGCCAACGTCCTGACTTTC.

The chain employs TRBV18 and TRBJ2-7; TRBD1 might be the D (5 bases). In germline, CDR1 is KGHSH, CDR2 LQKENI. Deletions cut 3 bases from V and 1 base from J, with 16 bases between. This CDR3 is built from 16 residues. The CDR3 DNA reads TGTGCCAGCTCACCTGGTACAGGAAGGATTTCCTACGAGCAGTACTTC. This codes for CASSPGTGRISYEQYF. Based on the CDR3 plus reference TRBV18 and TRBJ2-7, the full variable domain is NAGVMQNPRHLVRRRGQEARLRCSPMKGHSHVYWYRQLPEEGLKFMVYLQKENIIDESGMPKERFSAEFPKEGPSILRIQQVVRGDSAAYFCASSPGTGRISYEQYFGPGTRLTVT.

V usage is TRBV18 and J usage is TRBJ1-2, with 8 nucleotides matching TRBD1. V lost 3 bases, J lost 6 bases, and 6 bases stayed unmatched. Germline-derived CDR1 and CDR2 are KGHSH and LQKENI. The CDR3 contains 14 residues. CDR3 bases: TGTGCCAGCTCACCGGACAGGGAATCCCATGGCTACACCTTC. Amino acids: CASSPDRESHGYTF. The variable domain in full, with the rest retrieved from reference TRBV18 and TRBJ1-2, is NAGVMQNPRHLVRRRGQEARLRCSPMKGHSHVYWYRQLPEEGLKFMVYLQKENIIDESGMPKERFSAEFPKEGPSILRIQQVVRGDSAAYFCASSPDRESHGYTFGSGTRLTVV.

This clone was counted between two and nine times. The CDR3 coding sequence is TGTGCCAGCAGCCCGCTAGGGGCGAAAGAGCAGTACTTC. Amino acid sequence: CASSPLGAKEQYF. The rearrangement joins TRBV5-4 to TRBJ2-7; D perhaps matches TRBD1 (5 bases). The CDR3 has 13 amino acids. CDR1 is SGHNT and CDR2 is YYREEE in the germline V gene (reference sequence). Trimming shortened V by 4 bases and J by 7 bases, and 15 bases separated the two germline ends.

Of note for this clone: Distinct nucleotide sequences in the sample also encode this CDR3. The J gene is TRBJ1-2, the V gene TRBV30, with a possible D match to TRBD1 (6 bases). Trimming took off 3 bases at V and 6 bases at J, with 11 bases between the two ends. Germline lookup yields CDR1 GTSNPN and CDR2 SVGIG (reference sequence). The CDR3 consists of 12 residues. The CDR3 DNA follows: TGTGCCTGGAGGGGGGCAGGGGATGGCTACACCTTC. It translates to CAWRGAGDGYTF.

The sample holds a few counts of this clone. The DNA for the CDR3 is TGTGCCAGCAGTGATGGCGGGGCCTACGAGCAGTACTTC. It translates to CASSDGGAYEQYF. This rearrangement joins TRBV25-1 to TRBJ2-7; perhaps TRBD2 as D (6 bases). V was clipped by 3 bases and J by 2 bases, with 8 bases between them. Germline lookup yields CDR1 MGHDK and CDR2 SYGVNS. This CDR3 spans 13 amino acids.

This clone showed up just a few times. Here the CDR3 DNA reads TGTGCCAGCAGTTCCGTAGCGGGACCCTACAATGAGCAGTTCTTC. Translating gives CASSSVAGPYNEQFF. V gene TRBV5-4 combines with J gene TRBJ2-1; 8 positions agree with TRBD2. Germline V gene lookup returns CDR1 SGHNT and CDR2 YYREEE (reference sequence). Trimming took 5 bases from V and 2 from J; bases not matched to a gene: 6. The CDR3 contains 15 residues.

The sample holds a few counts of this clone. The rearrangement joins TRBV9 to TRBJ2-2; a possible D gene is TRBD2 (6 bases). V was trimmed by 4 bases and J by 7 bases, leaving 20 bases between them. This CDR3 comprises 16 residues. The germline gives CDR1 SGDLS, CDR2 YYNGEE. The DNA for the CDR3 is TGTGCCAGCAGCTTACGGTCCTCAGGGCGGGACGGGGAGCTGTTTTTT. As protein: CASSLRSSGRDGELFF. The full variable domain, with the rest looked up from reference TRBV9 and TRBJ2-2, is DSGVTQTPKHLITATGQRVTLRCSPRSGDLSVYWYQQSLDQGLQFLIQYYNGEERAKGNILERFSAQQFPDLHSELNLSSLELGDSALYFCASSLRSSGRDGELFFGEGSRLTVL.

This sequence joins TRBV9 and TRBJ2-1; 15 bases are shared with TRBD2. Germline CDR1 and CDR2: SGDLS and YYNGEE. The CDR3 has 16 amino acids. Trimming took 3 bases from V and 4 from J; bases not matched to a gene: 2. CDR3 protein: CASSEGLAGGYNEQFF. CDR3 DNA sequence: TGTGCCAGCAGCGAGGGACTAGCGGGAGGTTACAATGAGCAGTTCTTC.

This clone was observed a few times. The gene calls are TRBV6-4 and TRBJ2-4; D is possibly TRBD1 (6 bases). The CDR3 extends over 19 amino acids. The V end was cut by 3 bases, the J end by 0 bases, with 21 bases between. Looked up from germline, CDR1 is MRHNA and CDR2 is SNTAGT. The CDR3 sequence: CASSERYSSGVGAKNIQYF. Here the CDR3 DNA reads TGTGCCAGCAGTGAACGTTATTCGTCAGGGGTAGGAGCCAAAAACATTCAGTACTTC.

This clone was detected only a few times. The rearrangement uses TRBV9 and TRBJ1-2; no reliable D call. CDR1 is SGDLS, CDR2 YYNGEE, per germline. The CDR3 spans 15 residues. Trimming pared 1 base from V and 3 bases from J, leaving 13 bases between. The CDR3: CASSVSSVSHYGYTF. The DNA of the CDR3 is TGTGCCAGCAGCGTATCCTCGGTTAGCCACTATGGCTACACCTTC.

This chain joins TRBV9 and TRBJ2-5; the D gene is possibly TRBD2 (6 bases). Germline-derived CDR1 and CDR2 are SGDLS and YYNGEE. This CDR3 spans 14 amino acids. Trimming shortened V by 4 bases and J by 1 base, and 11 bases separated the two germline ends. CDR3 region: CASSPRDFQETQYF. Written as DNA, the CDR3 is TGTGCCAGCAGCCCCCGGGACTTCCAAGAGACCCAGTACTTC.

The genes are TRBV2 and TRBJ2-6; a possible D gene is TRBD1 (6 bases). Looked up from germline, CDR1 is SNHLY and CDR2 is FYNNEI. V dropped 11 bases and J dropped 2 bases, with 16 bases sitting between them. The CDR3 has 15 residues. The CDR3 DNA is TGTGCCGCCGCCAGGGGTAAGACTGGGGCCAACGTCCTGACTTTC. It codes for CAAARGKTGANVLTF.

This clone was counted a few times. This rearrangement joins TRBV6-6 to TRBJ2-5; 9 nucleotides agree with TRBD2. The CDR3 runs to 14 residues. The ends lost 11 bases at V and 4 bases at J; junction bases unmatched: 11. In germline, CDR1 is MNHNY, CDR2 SVGAGI (reference sequence). CDR3 coding DNA: TGTGCCGCGGGCGGGAGGGCCCTCGGAGAGACCCAGTACTTC. It yields the protein CAAGGRALGETQYF.

The V call is TRBV18, the J call TRBJ2-3; TRBD2 might be the D (6 bases). The CDR3 extends over 17 amino acids. The germline CDR1 and CDR2 sequences are KGHSH and LQKENI. V was trimmed by 3 bases and J by 4 bases, leaving 20 bases between them. CDR3 nucleotide sequence: TGTGCCAGCTCACCCCCCCTCCACGGGAGTTCAGCAGATACGCAGTATTTT. Protein sequence: CASSPPLHGSSADTQYF.

The J gene is TRBJ2-5, the V gene TRBV28; 7 bases match TRBD1. The V segment lost 6 bases and the J segment 1 base; nucleotides outside the gene matches: 8. CDR3 size: 15 residues. Germline CDR1 MDHEN, CDR2 SYDVKM. The CDR3 nucleotides are TGTGCCAGCAGCGCAGGGGGTGGACTCCAAGAGACCCAGTACTTC. This gives the protein CASSAGGGLQETQYF.

This clone showed up just a few times. The rearrangement joins TRBV4-3 to TRBJ2-3, with a tentative D call TRBD1 (6 bases). The CDR3 is made up of 17 amino acids. The V and J ends lost 0 bases and 7 bases respectively, with 20 bases between them. Germline V gives CDR1 LGHNA, CDR2 YSLEER. The CDR3 DNA reads TGCGCCAGCAGCCAAGATTCCCTGGGGGCGCCGGGGAATACGCAGTATTTT. Translated: CASSQDSLGAPGNTQYF.

V usage is TRBV9 and J usage is TRBJ1-1, with TRBD1 matching over 8 bases. Looked up from germline, CDR1 is SGDLS and CDR2 is YYNGEE. This CDR3 is built from 15 residues. V was clipped by 3 bases and J by 0 bases; unmatched bases: 4. CDR3 in amino acids: CASSADRGMNTEAFF. CDR3 bases: TGTGCCAGCAGCGCTGACAGGGGAATGAACACTGAAGCTTTCTTT.

This clone turned up a few times. V is TRBV18 and J is TRBJ2-1; D not resolved. Deletions cut 6 bases from V and 10 bases from J, with 10 bases between. The CDR3 spans 11 residues. The germline V gene has CDR1 KGHSH and CDR2 LQKENI. In DNA, the CDR3 is TGTGCCAGCTCCCCGGGTTGGGAGCAGTTCTTC. This translates into CASSPGWEQFF. The full variable domain, with the rest looked up from reference TRBV18 and TRBJ2-1, is NAGVMQNPRHLVRRRGQEARLRCSPMKGHSHVYWYRQLPEEGLKFMVYLQKENIIDESGMPKERFSAEFPKEGPSILRIQQVVRGDSAAYFCASSPGWEQFFGPGTRLTVL.

This clone was picked up a small number of times. V usage is TRBV6-5 and J usage is TRBJ1-5; TRBD1 aligns across 10 bases. The CDR3 contains 13 residues. Germline V lookup: CDR1 MNHEY, CDR2 SVGAGI. V was pared by 8 bases and J by 6 bases, with 4 bases of the junction left unmatched. The DNA of the CDR3 is TGTGCCAGCCGGGGACAGGGGAGTCAGCCCCAGCATTTT. This sequence encodes CASRGQGSQPQHF.

V is TRBV6-6 and J is TRBJ1-2, with D possibly being TRBD1 (5 bases). The V end lost 11 bases, the J end lost 4 bases, and 11 bases lay between the germline ends. The CDR3 has 11 residues. Germline V gene lookup returns CDR1 MNHNY and CDR2 SVGAGI (reference sequence). This chain's CDR3 is CALQGSYGYTF. In DNA, the CDR3 is TGTGCCCTCCAGGGAAGCTATGGCTACACCTTC.

The rearrangement uses TRBV10-3 and TRBJ1-1, with 7 bases matching TRBD1. The J segment lost 1 base and the V segment lost 8 bases, leaving 7 bases of the junction unmatched. Germline CDR1 ENHRY, CDR2 SYGVKD. The CDR3 is 14 residues long. CDR3 DNA: TGTGCCATCGGTAAAACAGGGGAGAACACTGAAGCTTTCTTT. As protein: CAIGKTGENTEAFF.

This clone was counted between two and nine times. The chain combines TRBV5-4 with TRBJ1-1, with D possibly TRBD1 on 5 matching bases. CDR3 length equals 13 residues. V lost 1 base and J 4 bases, leaving 8 bases between the germline ends. Germline V gene sequence: CDR1 SGHNT, CDR2 YYREEE (reference sequence). CDR3 sequence (DNA): TGTGCCAGCAGCTTGATGCAGGGCACTGAAGCTTTCTTT. Translated: CASSLMQGTEAFF.

This clone was detected only a few times. CDR3 protein: CASSSGLPRQPQHF. DNA for the CDR3: TGTGCCAGCTCATCGGGACTGCCGAGGCAGCCCCAGCATTTT. V is TRBV18 and J is TRBJ1-5; D might be TRBD1 (5 bases). The CDR3 runs to 14 residues. V was clipped by 5 bases and J by 7 bases, with 15 bases between them. Germline CDR1 and CDR2: KGHSH and LQKENI.

V and J are TRBV9 and TRBJ2-1; possible D gene TRBD2, 7 bases. This CDR3 spans 15 amino acids. The V end was cut by 4 bases, the J end by 3 bases, with 14 bases between. The V gene's germline CDR1 is SGDLS and CDR2 YYNGEE. CDR3 nucleotide sequence: TGTGCCAGCAGCCCCGTAGGGGGGGACTACAATGAGCAGTTCTTC. Protein sequence: CASSPVGGDYNEQFF.